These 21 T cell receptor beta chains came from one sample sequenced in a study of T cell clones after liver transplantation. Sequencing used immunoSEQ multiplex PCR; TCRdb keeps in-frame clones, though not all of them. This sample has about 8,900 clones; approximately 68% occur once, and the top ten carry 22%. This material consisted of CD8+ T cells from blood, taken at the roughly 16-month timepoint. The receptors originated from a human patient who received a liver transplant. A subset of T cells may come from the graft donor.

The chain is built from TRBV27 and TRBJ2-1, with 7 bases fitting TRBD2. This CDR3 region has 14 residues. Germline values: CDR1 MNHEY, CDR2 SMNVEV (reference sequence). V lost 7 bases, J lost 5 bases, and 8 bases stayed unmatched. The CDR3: CASTPGTIHNEQFF. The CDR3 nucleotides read TGTGCCAGCACACCCGGGACTATCCACAATGAGCAGTTCTTC.

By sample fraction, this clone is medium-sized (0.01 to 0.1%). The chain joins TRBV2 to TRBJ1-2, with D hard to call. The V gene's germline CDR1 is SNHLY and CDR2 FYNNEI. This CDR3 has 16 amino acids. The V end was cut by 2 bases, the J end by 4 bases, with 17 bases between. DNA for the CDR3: TGTGCCAGCAGTGAATCGGAGGCAGTTAGCCCCTATGGCTACACCTTC. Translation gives CASSESEAVSPYGYTF.

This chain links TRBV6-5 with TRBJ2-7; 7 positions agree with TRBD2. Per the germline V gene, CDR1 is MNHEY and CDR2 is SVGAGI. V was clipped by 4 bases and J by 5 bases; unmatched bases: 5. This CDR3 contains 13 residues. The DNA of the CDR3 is TGTGCCAGCAGTTTGCAGGGAGGGAACGAGCAGTACTTC. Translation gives CASSLQGGNEQYF.

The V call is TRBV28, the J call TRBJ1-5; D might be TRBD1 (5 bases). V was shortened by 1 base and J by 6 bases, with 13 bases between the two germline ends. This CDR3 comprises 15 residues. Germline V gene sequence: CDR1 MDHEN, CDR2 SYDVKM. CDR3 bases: TGTGCCAGCAGTTTATCACAGGTCGCAGGTCAGCCCCAGCATTTT. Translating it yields CASSLSQVAGQPQHF.

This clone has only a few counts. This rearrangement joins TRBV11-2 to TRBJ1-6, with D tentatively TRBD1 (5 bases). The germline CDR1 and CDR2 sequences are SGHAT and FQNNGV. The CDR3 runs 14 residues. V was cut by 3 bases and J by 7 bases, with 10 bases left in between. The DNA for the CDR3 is TGTGCCAGCAGCTTTCAGGGCTTAAATTCACCCCTCCACTTT. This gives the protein CASSFQGLNSPLHF.

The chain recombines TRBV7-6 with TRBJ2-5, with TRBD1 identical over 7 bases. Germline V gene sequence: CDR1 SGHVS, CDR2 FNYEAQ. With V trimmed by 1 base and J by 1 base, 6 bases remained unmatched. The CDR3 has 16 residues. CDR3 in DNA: TGTGCCAGCAGCTTAGGATCAGGGGGTTTCCAAGAGACCCAGTACTTC. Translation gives CASSLGSGGFQETQYF.

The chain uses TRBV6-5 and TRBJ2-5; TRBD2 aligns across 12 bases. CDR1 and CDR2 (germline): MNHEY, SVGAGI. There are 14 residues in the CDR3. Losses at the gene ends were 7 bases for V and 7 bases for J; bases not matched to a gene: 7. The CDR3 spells CASTTAGLAGTQYF. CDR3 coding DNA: TGTGCCAGCACTACGGCGGGACTAGCGGGGACCCAGTACTTC.

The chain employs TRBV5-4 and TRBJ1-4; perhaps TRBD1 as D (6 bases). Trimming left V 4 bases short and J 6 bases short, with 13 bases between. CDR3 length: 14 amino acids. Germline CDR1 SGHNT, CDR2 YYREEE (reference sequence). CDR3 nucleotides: TGTGCCAGCAGCATTACAGGGTTGGATGAAAAACTGTTTTTT. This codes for CASSITGLDEKLFF.

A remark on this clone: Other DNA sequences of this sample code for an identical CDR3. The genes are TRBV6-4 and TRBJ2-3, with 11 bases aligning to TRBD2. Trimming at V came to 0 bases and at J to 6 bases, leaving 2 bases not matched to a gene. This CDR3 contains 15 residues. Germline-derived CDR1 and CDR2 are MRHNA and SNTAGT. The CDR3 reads CASSDSSGGADTQYF. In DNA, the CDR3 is TGTGCCAGCAGTGACTCTAGCGGGGGGGCCGATACGCAGTATTTT.

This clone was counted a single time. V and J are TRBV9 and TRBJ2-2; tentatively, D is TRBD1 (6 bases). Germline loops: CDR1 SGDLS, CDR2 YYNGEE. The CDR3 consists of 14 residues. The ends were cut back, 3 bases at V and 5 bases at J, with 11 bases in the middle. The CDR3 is CASSAGQWTGELFF. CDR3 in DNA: TGTGCCAGCAGCGCCGGACAGTGGACCGGGGAGCTGTTTTTT.

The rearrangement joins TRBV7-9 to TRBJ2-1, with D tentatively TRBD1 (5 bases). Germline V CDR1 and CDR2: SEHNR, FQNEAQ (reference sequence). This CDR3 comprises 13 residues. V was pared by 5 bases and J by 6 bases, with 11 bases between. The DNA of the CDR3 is TGTGCCAGCAGCCCCGGACAATCCAATGAGCAGTTCTTC. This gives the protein CASSPGQSNEQFF.

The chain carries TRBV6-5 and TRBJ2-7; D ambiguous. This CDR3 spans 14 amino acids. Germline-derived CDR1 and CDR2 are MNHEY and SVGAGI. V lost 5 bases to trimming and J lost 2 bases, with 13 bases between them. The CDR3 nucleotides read TGTGCCAGCAGTCCCTTGGCCCTACCCTACGAGCAGTACGTC. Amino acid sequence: CASSPLALPYEQYV.

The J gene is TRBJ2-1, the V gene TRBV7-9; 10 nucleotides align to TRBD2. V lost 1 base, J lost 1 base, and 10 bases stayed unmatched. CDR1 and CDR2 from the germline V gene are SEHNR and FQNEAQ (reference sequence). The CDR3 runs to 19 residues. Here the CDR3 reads CASSLVPGSSGSSYNEQFF. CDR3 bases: TGTGCCAGCAGCTTAGTTCCTGGCTCTAGCGGGAGTTCCTACAATGAGCAGTTCTTC.

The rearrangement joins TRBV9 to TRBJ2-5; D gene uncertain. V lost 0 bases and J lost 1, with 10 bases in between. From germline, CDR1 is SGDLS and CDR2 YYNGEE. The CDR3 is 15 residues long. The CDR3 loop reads CASSVVGLVQETQYF. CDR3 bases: TGTGCCAGCAGCGTAGTGGGCTTAGTCCAAGAGACCCAGTACTTC. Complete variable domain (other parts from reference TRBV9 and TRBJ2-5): DSGVTQTPKHLITATGQRVTLRCSPRSGDLSVYWYQQSLDQGLQFLIQYYNGEERAKGNILERFSAQQFPDLHSELNLSSLELGDSALYFCASSVVGLVQETQYFGPGTRLLVL.

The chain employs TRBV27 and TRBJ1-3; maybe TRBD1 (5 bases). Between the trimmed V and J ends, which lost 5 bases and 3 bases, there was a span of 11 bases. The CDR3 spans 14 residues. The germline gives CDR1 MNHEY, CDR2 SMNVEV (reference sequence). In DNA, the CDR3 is TGTGCCAGCAGTCCCGGGGCTGGTGGAAACACCATATATTTT. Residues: CASSPGAGGNTIYF.

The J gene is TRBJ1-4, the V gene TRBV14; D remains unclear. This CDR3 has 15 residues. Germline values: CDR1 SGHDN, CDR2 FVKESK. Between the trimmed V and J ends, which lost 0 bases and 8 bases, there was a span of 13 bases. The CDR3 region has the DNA TGTGCCAGCAGCCAAGAAGGCCAGGTTGGGGAAAAACTGTTTTTT. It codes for CASSQEGQVGEKLFF.

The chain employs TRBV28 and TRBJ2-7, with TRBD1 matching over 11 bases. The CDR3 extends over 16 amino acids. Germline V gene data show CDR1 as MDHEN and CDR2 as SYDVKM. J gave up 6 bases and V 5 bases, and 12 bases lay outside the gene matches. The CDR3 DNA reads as TGTGCCAGCAGTCTCGTCTTTACCGGGACAGGGGGCGAGCAGTACTTC. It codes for CASSLVFTGTGGEQYF.

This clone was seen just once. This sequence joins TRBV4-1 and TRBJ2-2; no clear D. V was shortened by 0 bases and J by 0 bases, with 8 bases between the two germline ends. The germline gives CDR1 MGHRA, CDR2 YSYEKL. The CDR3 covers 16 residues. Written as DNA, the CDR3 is TGCGCCAGCAGCCAAGACAGATCGACGAACACCGGGGAGCTGTTTTTT. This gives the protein CASSQDRSTNTGELFF.

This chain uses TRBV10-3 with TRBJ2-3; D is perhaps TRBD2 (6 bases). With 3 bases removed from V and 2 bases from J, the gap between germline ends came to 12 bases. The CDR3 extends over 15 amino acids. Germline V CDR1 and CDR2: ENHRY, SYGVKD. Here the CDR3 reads CAISDVTSYTDTQYF. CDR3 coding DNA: TGTGCCATCAGTGATGTGACTAGTTACACAGATACGCAGTATTTT.

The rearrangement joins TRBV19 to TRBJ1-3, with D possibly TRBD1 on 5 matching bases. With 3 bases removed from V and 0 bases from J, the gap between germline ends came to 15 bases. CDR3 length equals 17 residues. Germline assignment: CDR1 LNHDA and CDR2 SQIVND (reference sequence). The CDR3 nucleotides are TGTGCCAGTAGTATCGGGCCGGGACGAATCTCTGGAAACACCATATATTTT. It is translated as CASSIGPGRISGNTIYF.

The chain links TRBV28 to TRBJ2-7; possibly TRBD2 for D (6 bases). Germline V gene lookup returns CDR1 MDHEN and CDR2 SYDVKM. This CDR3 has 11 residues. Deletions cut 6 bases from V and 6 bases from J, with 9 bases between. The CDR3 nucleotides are TGTGCCAGCAGGAGGGGAGGCGAGCAGTACTTC. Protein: CASRRGGEQYF.